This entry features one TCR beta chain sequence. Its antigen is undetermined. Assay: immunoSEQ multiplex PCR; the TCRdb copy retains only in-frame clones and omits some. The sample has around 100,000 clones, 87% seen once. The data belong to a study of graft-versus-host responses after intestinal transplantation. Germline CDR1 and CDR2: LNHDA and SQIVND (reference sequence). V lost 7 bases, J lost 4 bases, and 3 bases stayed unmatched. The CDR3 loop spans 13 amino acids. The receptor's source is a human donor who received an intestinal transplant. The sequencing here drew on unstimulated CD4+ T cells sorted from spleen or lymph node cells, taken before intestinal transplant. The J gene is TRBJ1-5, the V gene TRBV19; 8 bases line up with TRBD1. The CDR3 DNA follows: TGTGCCAGTAAGGACAGGGATAATCAGCCCCAGCATTTT. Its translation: CASKDRDNQPQHF.